This T cell receptor (beta chain) was sequenced during a study of post-analysis software for immune sequencing data. Overall study findings and caveats: The study found TRBV5-6, TRBV5-1 and TRBV20-1 among five or six TRBV segments more frequent in patients than controls.

The TCR beta cDNA libraries carried unique molecular identifiers. TCRdb reprocessed the PCR reads with MiXCR, giving one entry per CDR3 protein. Of fewer than 850,000 distinct CDR3 sequences listed, roughly 30% are singletons. This CDR3 is built from 16 residues. Germline CDR1 is SGHRS and CDR2 is YFSETQ. Only a few counts were recorded for this clonotype. Its specificity is not known. The junction departs from germline at one end; a sequencing error may be responsible. Input material: blood. The chain recombines TRBV5-1 with TRBJ2-4; tentative D call: TRBD1 (6 bases). This TCR came from a girl aged 10 to 17 with multiple sclerosis. The CDR3 bases are TGCGTCAGCAGCTTGGGGAGAGACAGGGCCAAAAACATTCAGTACTTC. Its translation is CVSSLGRDRAKNIQYF.